This TCR beta chain was documented in a study of memory CD4+ T cells and cytomegalovirus serostatus. Comments on this clone: Antigen: not known.

Some clones are missing from TCRdb's copy, which holds only in-frame ones; the method was immunoSEQ multiplex PCR. The sample holds roughly 45,000 clones, around 80% seen once. Study outcomes and limitations: The CMV-associated TCR signature appears largely within the CD4+ memory repertoire. A US-trained random forest predicted CMV serostatus with median AUC about 0.92. Each of 67 CMV-associated TCRbeta sequences occurred in one to five individuals.

Single viable CD3+CD4+CD8-CD45RO+ cells were sorted as the memory CD4+ T cells. Total CD4+ T cells were enriched by CD4 positive selection. The germline V gene has CDR1 SGHTA and CDR2 FQGNSA. V was clipped by 5 bases and J by 4 bases; unmatched bases: 9. The CDR3 covers 15 residues. The chain recombines TRBV7-2 with TRBJ2-7; TRBD1 matches 9 bases. The sequenced material came from memory CD4+ T cells from blood. This TCR was recovered from an adult in good health and CMV-seronegative. CDR3 sequence: CASSEGQGGRYEQYF. The CDR3 coding sequence is TGTGCCAGCAGCGAGGGACAGGGAGGCAGGTACGAGCAGTACTTC. The entire variable domain, with the rest obtained from reference TRBV7-2 and TRBJ2-7, is as follows: GAGVSQSPSNKVTEKGKDVELRCDPISGHTALYWYRQSLGQGLEFLIYFQGNSAPDKSGLPSDRFSAERTGGSVSTLTIQRTQQEDSAVYLCASSEGQGGRYEQYFGPGTRLTVT.